This T cell receptor beta chain was profiled in a study of T cell repertoires in cytomegalovirus infection (dated by TCRdb to between 2018 and 2021). General notes on the study: Because public TCR beta signatures pointed to carriage of CMV infection together with the matching HLA type, the HLA type of each donor mattered for the analysis.

The paper's findings and limits, for the study overall: The ex vivo response was dominated by HLA-C-restricted CMV-specific TCR beta clonotypes, which also provided the single most frequent clonotype in two of eight donors. In both this cohort and an independent cohort of more than 350 donors, the cumulative frequency of public TCR beta family members distinguished carriers of CMV infection plus the relevant HLA type.

Sequencing instrument: Illumina HiSeq 1500. TCRdb itself trimmed the public reads at Q25 with fastp, ran MiXCR and retained productive beta chains. Each CDR3 protein gets just one entry, which takes the most common genes and DNA from the rows behind it. Counted in this sample were about 230,000 distinct CDR3 sequences; approximately 7% of them appeared once. Around 6% of the sample goes to the ten largest clones. Counted from cysteine to phenylalanine, this CDR3 has 16 amino acids. The read is trimmed to its CDR3 DNA, 48 bases read in frame from base 1. V lost 1 base and J lost 0 bases; the stretch between them is 12 bases long. Based on the germline V gene (reference sequence), the CDR1 and CDR2 sequences are DFQATT and SNEGSKA. This clonotype was seen at least ten times. Its antigen is not yet known. No clone much larger than this one lies a single base away; base qualities are absent.

The sequenced material came from PBMCs. The chain joins TRBV20-1 to TRBJ2-2; the D gene is perhaps TRBD2, from 6 matching bases. The receptor was derived from a human donor in good health (CMV status not recorded). Some clones in this sample may be carry-over from other donors' samples. The nucleotide sequence is given as TGCAGTGCTAGAGTATCGGGGACTCCGAACACCGGGGAGCTGTTTTTT. Its translation reads: CSARVSGTPNTGELFF.